This is a list of T cell receptor beta chains from one sample in a study of CD8+CD57+ T cells in acquired aplastic anemia. MiXCR, run by TCRdb on the reads, gives a single entry per CDR3 protein. Of 160,000 or so distinct CDR3 sequences in the sample, around half were seen once. Sequenced sample: sorted CD4+, CD8+, or CD8+CD57+ T cells (not recorded which) from PBMCs. These receptors were collected from a human donor with aplastic anemia. Each CDR3 is given with its conserved first and last residue. The D gene is left open where the match is weak. Only some rows state a clone size, as once, few, many or a class for expanded clones.

TRBD1 | TRBJ2-6 | . | TRBV19 | CASSGRDRAGSSGANVLTF | TGTGCCAGCAGTGGAAGGGACAGGGCAGGGAGCTCTGGGGCCAACGTCCTGACTTTC
TRBD2 | TRBJ2-7 | . | TRBV12-3/TRBV12-4 | CASRTGTSGVYEQYF | TGTGCCAGCAGGACCGGGACTAGCGGGGTCTACGAGCAGTACTTC
TRBD1 | TRBJ1-1 | . | TRBV2 | CASSEGQGAAEAFF | TGTGCCAGCAGTGAGGGACAGGGGGCCGCTGAAGCTTTCTTT
. | TRBJ2-3 | . | TRBV9 | CASSVATGDTQYF | TGTGCCAGCAGCGTTGCCACGGGGGATACGCAGTATTTT
. | TRBJ1-5 | . | TRBV2 | CASSEGTNSNQPQHF | TGTGCCAGCAGTGAAGGGACGAATAGCAATCAGCCCCAGCATTTT
. | TRBJ2-7 | . | TRBV7-6 | CASSPTTGTSYEQYF | TGTGCCAGCAGTCCCACGACAGGGACTTCCTACGAGCAGTACTTC
. | TRBJ2-7 | few | TRBV7-8 | CASSRDSLYEQYF | TGTGCCAGCAGCCGGGACTCTCTCTACGAGCAGTACTTC
. | TRBJ1-1 | . | TRBV19 | CASSIPQGTEAFF | TGTGCCAGTAGTATCCCACAGGGTACTGAAGCTTTCTTT
TRBD2 | TRBJ2-1 | few | TRBV19 | CASSPQRWGGGYNEQSF | TGTGCCAGTAGTCCCCAGAGATGGGGGGGGGGTTACAATGAGCAGTCCTTC
TRBD1 | TRBJ1-1 | . | TRBV24-1 | CATSSGGRTEAFF | TGTGCCACCAGCTCAGGGGGGCGCACTGAAGCTTTCTTT
. | TRBJ2-7 | . | TRBV7-8 | CASSEKGAYEQYF | TGCGCCAGCAGTGAAAAGGGGGCCTACGAGCAGTACTTC
. | TRBJ2-5 | . | TRBV20-1 | CSARVETQYF | TGCAGTGCTAGGGTAGAGACCCAGTACTTC
TRBD1 | TRBJ1-2 | . | TRBV6-5 | CASSYVPGTADGYTF | TGTGCCAGCAGTTACGTCCCTGGGACAGCGGACGGCTACACCTTC
TRBD2 | TRBJ2-3 | many | TRBV7-9 | CASSPGTSGGGTDTQYF | TGTGCCAGCAGCCCCGGGACTAGCGGGGGAGGCACAGATACGCAGTATTTT
. | TRBJ1-2 | many | TRBV7-2 | CASSLGSGYTF | TGTGCCAGCAGCTTGGGGAGTGGCTACACCTTC
. | TRBJ1-4 | many | TRBV19 | CASRARTTNEKLFF | TGTGCCAGTAGAGCCAGGACAACTAATGAAAAACTGTTTTTT
. | TRBJ2-3 | many | TRBV7-6 | CASSLDGASTDTQYF | TGTGCCAGCAGCTTAGACGGCGCTAGCACAGATACGCAGTATTTT
. | TRBJ1-1 | . | TRBV25-1 | CASRRTGSSTEAFF | TGTGCCAGCAGACGAACAGGATCCTCAACTGAAGCTTTCTTT
TRBD2 | TRBJ2-7 | . | TRBV19 | CASSNVAGGPYEQYF | TGTGCCAGTAGTAACGTAGCGGGGGGGCCGTACGAGCAGTACTTC
. | TRBJ1-1 | many | TRBV19 | CASSIQRSTEAFF | TGTGCCAGTAGTATACAGAGGAGCACTGAAGCTTTCTTT
TRBD2 | TRBJ2-2 | . | TRBV19 | CASSQRGGPGELFF | TGTGCCAGTTCGCAACGGGGGGGCCCCGGGGAGCTGTTTTTT
TRBD1 | TRBJ2-5 | many | TRBV5-6 | CASSSPGQQETQYF | TGTGCCAGCAGCTCTCCGGGACAGCAAGAGACCCAGTACTTC
. | TRBJ2-7 | . | TRBV9 | CASSVAGGDYEQYF | TGTGCCAGCAGCGTAGCCGGGGGAGACTACGAGCAGTACTTC
. | TRBJ2-5 | few | TRBV5-1 | CASSSSSGPPSQYF | TGCGCCAGCAGCTCCTCTTCGGGCCCACCTTCCCAGTACTTC
. | TRBJ2-7 | many | TRBV5-1 | CASSYGQSSYEQYF | TGCGCCAGCAGCTACGGACAGAGCTCCTACGAGCAGTACTTC
. | TRBJ1-5 | many | TRBV6-4 | CASIYPGKHHQPQHF | TGTGCCAGCATCTACCCGGGGAAGCACCATCAGCCCCAGCATTTT
. | TRBJ1-2 | . | TRBV5-1 | CASSLGFQNYTF | TGCGCCAGCAGCTTGGGGTTCCAGAACTACACCTTC
TRBD1 | TRBJ1-1 | once | TRBV24-1 | CATSTGMNTKAFF | TGTGCCACCTCGACAGGGATGAACACTAAAGCTTTCTTT
TRBD1 | TRBJ1-6 | . | TRBV19 | CASSIDTGGESPLHF | TGTGCCAGTAGTATAGACACAGGGGGCGAGTCACCCCTCCACTTT
. | TRBJ1-2 | many | TRBV5-6 | CASFPMDRDGYTF | TGTGCCAGCTTCCCCATGGACAGAGATGGCTACACCTTC
. | TRBJ1-2 | . | TRBV2 | CASSLGQHFNYGYTF | TGTGCCAGCAGTTTAGGACAGCACTTTAACTATGGCTACACCTTC
. | TRBJ1-5 | many | TRBV19 | CASSIVGQGGQPQHF | TGTGCCAGTAGTATAGTTGGCCAGGGAGGTCAGCCCCAGCATTTT
TRBD1 | TRBJ2-1 | . | TRBV24-1 | CATSRTGTSSYNEQFF | TGTGCCACCAGTCGGACAGGGACGAGCTCCTACAATGAGCAGTTCTTC
TRBD1 | TRBJ2-2 | many | TRBV24-1 | CAISDSPGTGGSHTGELFF | TGTGCCATCAGTGATTCTCCCGGGACAGGGGGCTCCCACACCGGGGAGCTGTTTTTT
. | TRBJ2-5 | many | TRBV6-1 | CASSEGGRSETQYF | TGTGCCAGCAGTGAAGGGGGCAGGTCAGAGACCCAGTACTTC
. | TRBJ2-4 | . | TRBV4-2 | CASSQDRGNIQYF | TGTGCCAGCAGCCAAGATAGGGGGAACATTCAGTACTTC
TRBD2 | TRBJ2-1 | many | TRBV7-9 | CASSSSGGPYNEQFF | TGTGCCAGCAGCTCCAGCGGGGGGCCTTACAATGAGCAGTTCTTC
. | TRBJ1-5 | . | TRBV5-1 | CASSLMGTQPQHF | TGCGCCAGCAGCTTGATGGGGACTCAGCCCCAGCATTTT
TRBD2 | TRBJ2-3 | . | TRBV15 | CATSTRLAASTDTQYF | TGTGCCACCAGCACCCGACTAGCGGCTAGCACAGATACGCAGTATTTT
TRBD1 | TRBJ1-5 | many | TRBV20-1 | CSAAGQGAEQPQHF | TGCAGTGCTGCGGGACAGGGGGCTGAGCAGCCCCAGCATTTT
. | TRBJ1-6 | . | TRBV25-1 | CASSESPGLNSPLHF | TGTGCCAGCAGTGAATCGCCGGGGCTCAATTCACCCCTCCACTTT
TRBD1 | TRBJ1-2 | . | TRBV10-3 | CAISESRTGNYGYTF | TGTGCCATCAGTGAGTCTAGGACAGGGAACTATGGCTACACCTTC
TRBD2 | TRBJ2-1 | many | TRBV7-3 | CASSWKTSGSFNEQFF | TGTGCCAGCAGCTGGAAGACTAGCGGGAGTTTCAATGAGCAGTTCTTC
TRBD1 | TRBJ1-4 | . | TRBV9 | CASSLTGYGEKLFF | TGTGCCAGCAGCCTGACAGGGTATGGTGAAAAACTGTTTTTT
TRBD1 | TRBJ1-2 | . | TRBV19 | CASSNRDRGHGYTF | TGTGCCAGTAGTAACCGGGACAGGGGGCATGGCTACACCTTC
. | TRBJ2-7 | . | TRBV29-1 | CSVGDVQQYF | TGCAGCGTTGGGGACGTCCAGCAGTACTTC
. | TRBJ2-5 | many | TRBV5-1 | CASSLAASFQETQYF | TGCGCCAGCAGCTTGGCGGCCAGCTTCCAAGAGACCCAGTACTTC
. | TRBJ1-3 | . | TRBV29-1 | CSVKVFGNTIYF | TGCAGCGTTAAAGTGTTCGGAAACACCATATATTTT
. | TRBJ2-7 | . | TRBV25-1 | CASSLDVSYEQYF | TGTGCCAGCAGCTTGGACGTTTCCTACGAGCAGTACTTC
. | TRBJ2-7 | once | TRBV19 | CASRGFSSYEQYF | TGTGCCAGTAGGGGATTTAGCTCCTACGAGCAGTACTTC
. | TRBJ1-3 | . | TRBV29-1 | CSVGMGGGNTIYF | TGCAGCGTTGGAATGGGAGGTGGAAACACCATATATTTT